The 26 T cell receptor delta chains below all came from one sample that was sequenced in a study of gamma-delta chains in newborns, infants, children. TCRdb re-called the reads with CATT. This sample has about 7,500 delta-chain clones, with under 2.5% found just once. Sequences were obtained from blood. Every receptor here comes from a child who was a newborn, infant or young child, either healthy, febrile or measles-vaccinated (not recorded which).

This clone is classed as medium-sized. The same CDR3 also results from other DNA sequences found in this sample. This chain joins TRDV2 and TRDJ3; TRDD3 matches 9 bases. CDR3 length: 20 residues. In germline, CDR1 is GEAIGNYY, CDR2 EKD. V was clipped by 1 base and J by 2 bases; unmatched bases: 11. The CDR3 sequence is CACDTGEGIRGPWDTRQMFF. CDR3 nucleotide sequence: TGTGCCTGTGACACAGGGGAGGGGATACGCGGCCCCTGGGACACCCGACAGATGTTTTTC.

This clone was seen more than once but under ten times. The likely explanation is a read error, given a far larger clone one base away. Different DNA sequences within this sample yield the same CDR3. The chain carries TRDV3 and TRDJ1, with 8 bases lining up with TRDD3. The CDR3 spans 18 residues. Germline values: CDR1 TVYSNPD, CDR2 GDNSRS (reference sequence). The CDR3 coding sequence is TGCGCCTTTGTCCTACTGGGGGTCCCCGGAGCGTACACCGATAAACTCATCTTT. As protein: CAFVLLGVPGAYTDKLIF.

This clone was seen a few times. TCRdb assigns this DNA the protein of a much larger clone, which departs from its translation at residue 5; this likely reflects a read error, and the protein shown comes from translating the DNA. The V and J genes are TRDV2 and TRDJ3; 8 bases line up with TRDD3. This CDR3 is 16 amino acids long. V dropped 3 bases and J dropped 5; count of bases not matched to a gene: 5. Looked up from germline, CDR1 is GEAIGNYY and CDR2 is EKD. The chain's CDR3 is CACDELGVRDTRQMFF. The CDR3 coding sequence is TGTGCCTGTGACGAACTGGGGGTCAGGGACACCCGACAGATGTTTTTC.

In the case of this clone: The protein held in TCRdb is that of a much larger clone and does not match this DNA's translation at residue 14, likely because of a read error; the protein shown is translated from the DNA. This rearrangement joins TRDV2 to TRDJ3, with D perhaps TRDD3 (6 bases). This CDR3 is built from 19 residues. CDR1 and CDR2 from the germline V gene are GEAIGNYY and EKD. The CDR3 reads CACASWGSLSSWDARQMFF. In DNA, the CDR3 is TGTGCCTGCGCCTCTTGGGGGTCGTTAAGCTCCTGGGACGCCCGACAGATGTTTTTC.

Details on this clone: One base away lies a much larger clone, so this may be a sequencing read error. The sample carries other DNA sequences with the same CDR3. V gene TRDV2 combines with J gene TRDJ3, with 8 bases identical to TRDD3. The CDR3 consists of 16 residues. Germline V gives CDR1 GEAIGNYY, CDR2 EKD. The DNA for the CDR3 is TGTGCCTGTGACATACTGGGGGCCTGGGACACCCGCCAGATGTTTTTC. It is translated as CACDILGAWDTRQMFF.

This clone has just a few counts. A read error likely explains why the TCRdb protein, taken from a much larger clone, differs from this DNA's translation at residue 15; the protein shown is translated from the DNA. The chain links TRDV2 to TRDJ1, with TRDD3 identical over 9 bases. From germline, CDR1 is GEAIGNYY and CDR2 EKD. This CDR3 has 16 amino acids. The CDR3, as DNA: TGTGCCTGTGACTCCCTTGTACTGGGGGACACCGATAAACTCACCTTT. Translation gives CACDSLVLGDTDKLTF.

This clone was seen more than once but under ten times. A clone one base away is much larger, so this may be a read error. Other nucleotide sequences in the sample specify the same CDR3. The chain joins TRDV2 to TRDJ2, with 10 bases fitting TRDD3. The germline CDR1 and CDR2 sequences are GEAIGNYY and EKD. This CDR3 spans 17 amino acids. As DNA, the CDR3 is TGTGCCTGCGACAAACTGGGGGATTCTCCTTTGACAGCACAACTCTTCTTT. It translates to CACDKLGDSPLTAQLFF.

This clone has more than one count but fewer than ten. This probably arose from a read error, given a far larger clone one base away. The chain links TRDV2 to TRDJ1; 8 nucleotides align to TRDD3. CDR1 and CDR2 (germline): GEAIGNYY, EKD. V gave up 4 bases and J gave up 1 base; unmatched junction bases: 7. The CDR3 extends over 15 amino acids. The CDR3 DNA is TGTGCCTGTGATCTACTGGGGGTATGCACCGATAAACTCATCTTT. Translation gives CACDLLGVCTDKLIF.

In this sample, this clone turned up a few times. A read error likely explains why the TCRdb protein, taken from a much larger clone, differs from this DNA's translation at residue 6; the protein shown is translated from the DNA. This chain links TRDV2 with TRDJ2; 9 bases fit TRDD3. V lost 3 bases and J lost 4; bases outside the gene matches: 5. CDR3 length equals 15 residues. Germline V gene sequence: CDR1 GEAIGNYY, CDR2 EKD. The CDR3 DNA follows: TGTGCCTGTGACGTACCGGGGGATACGACAGCACAACTCTTCTTT. Its translation: CACDVPGDTTAQLFF.

Details on this clone: The junction and the germline gene differ at one end; a read error may be behind it. The gene calls are TRDV1 and TRDJ1, with 13 bases fitting TRDD3. This CDR3 has 22 residues. Germline lookup yields CDR1 TSWWSYY and CDR2 QGS. The chain's CDR3 is CAPGDNLRSRTGGYAGNDKLIF. DNA for the CDR3: TGTGCTCCTGGGGACAATCTACGGTCCCGTACTGGGGGATACGCGGGAAACGATAAACTCATCTTC.

This clone was recorded a few times. Possible read error: a much larger clone is one base away. Other nucleotide sequences from this sample produce the same CDR3. The rearrangement links TRDV2 to TRDJ3; 8 bases match TRDD3. The CDR3 consists of 18 residues. Germline V gene lookup returns CDR1 GEAIGNYY and CDR2 EKD. Losses at the gene ends were 0 bases for V and 1 base for J; bases not matched to a gene: 4. The DNA for the CDR3 is TGTGCCTGTGACACCGGCTGGGGGAGTTCCTGGGACACCCGACAGATGTTTTTC. It specifies CACDTGWGSSWDTRQMFF.

This clone was detected only a few times. A single base separates this from a much larger clone, so it may be a read error. Within the sample, other DNA sequences also encode this same CDR3. The chain joins TRDV2 to TRDJ2; D perhaps matches TRDD2 (5 bases). The CDR3 extends over 16 amino acids. Germline CDR1 GEAIGNYY, CDR2 EKD. CDR3 protein: CACDPVQSSLTAQLFF. As DNA, the CDR3 is TGTGCCTGTGACCCTGTACAGAGTTCCTTGACAGCACAGCTCTTCTTT.

This clone was recorded a few times. The protein in TCRdb stems from a much larger clone and differs at residue 16 from this DNA's translation, likely a read error; here the protein is translated from the DNA. The chain is built from TRDV2 and TRDJ3; 8 positions match TRDD3. Per the germline V gene, CDR1 is GEAIGNYY and CDR2 is EKD. The CDR3 runs to 18 residues. CDR3 loop: CACDTVWGSSWDTRQVFF. DNA of the CDR3: TGTGCCTGTGACACCGTCTGGGGGAGCTCCTGGGACACCCGACAGGTGTTTTTC.

This clone was picked up a small number of times. The protein given by TCRdb reflects a much larger clone and differs at residue 5 from this DNA's translation, likely from a read error; the protein shown is the DNA's translation. V is TRDV2 and J is TRDJ1; D is uncertain. The V gene's germline CDR1 is GEAIGNYY and CDR2 EKD. V lost 3 bases, J lost 0 bases, and 13 bases lay in between. The CDR3 has 15 residues. The CDR3 here is CACDEKRKYTDKLIF. The CDR3 DNA reads TGTGCCTGTGACGAAAAAAGGAAGTACACCGATAAACTCATCTTT.

This clone has a handful of counts. Being one base from a much bigger clone, this may be a read error. This same CDR3 is encoded by further DNA sequences in the sample. The V call is TRDV2, the J call TRDJ3; D possibly corresponds to TRDD3 (5 bases). The CDR3 covers 16 residues. CDR1 is GEAIGNYY and CDR2 is EKD in the germline V gene. The CDR3 DNA reads as TGTGCCTGTGACACGATAGAAGCCTGGGACACCCGTCAGATGTTTTTC. It codes for CACDTIEAWDTRQMFF.

As regards this clone: This DNA translates differently at residue 8 from the TCRdb protein, which is that of a much larger clone; a read error is likely, and the protein shown is the DNA's own translation. The chain links TRDV2 to TRDJ2; TRDD3 matches at 8 bases. V shed 0 bases and J 1 base; nucleotides not matched to a gene: 3. The germline gives CDR1 GEAIGNYY, CDR2 EKD. The CDR3 is 16 residues long. CDR3 sequence (DNA): TGTGCCTGTGACACCTGGGGGATGAATTTGACAGCACAACTCTTCTTT. Translating it yields CACDTWGMNLTAQLFF.

By sample share, this clone is large. The sample holds other DNA sequences that translate to the same CDR3. The genes are TRDV2 and TRDJ1; 8 nucleotides agree with TRDD3. The CDR3 length is 16 residues. Trimming cost V 6 bases and J 0 bases; bases outside gene matches: 11. CDR1 and CDR2 from the germline V gene are GEAIGNYY and EKD. CDR3 in amino acids: CACSTGGQRHTDKLIF. DNA for the CDR3: TGTGCCTGTTCTACTGGGGGTCAACGCCACACCGATAAACTCATCTTT.

Relative to its sample, this clone is medium-sized (0.01 to 0.1%). This same CDR3 is encoded by further DNA sequences in the sample. The chain recombines TRDV2 with TRDJ3, with TRDD3 matching over 13 bases. The CDR3 runs to 20 residues. Germline V gene lookup returns CDR1 GEAIGNYY and CDR2 EKD. V was pared by 2 bases and J by 0 bases, with 6 bases of the junction left unmatched. This chain's CDR3 is CACDSTGGYASSWDTRQMFF. For the CDR3, the DNA is TGTGCCTGTGACAGTACTGGGGGATACGCCAGCTCCTGGGACACCCGACAGATGTTTTTC.

A note on this clone: A read error is possible here, since a much larger clone lies one base away. This CDR3 is also generated by other DNA sequences in the sample. The V call is TRDV2, the J call TRDJ3; TRDD3 aligns across 11 bases. Germline lookup yields CDR1 GEAIGNYY and CDR2 EKD. This CDR3 has 19 residues. CDR3 sequence reads: CACDTGGYGSSWDTRQMFF. CDR3 sequence (DNA): TGTGCCTGTGACACTGGGGGATACGGTAGCTCCTGGGACACTCGACAGATGTTTTTC.

Details on this clone: The protein in TCRdb stems from a much larger clone and differs at residue 11 from this DNA's translation, likely a read error; here the protein is translated from the DNA. This rearrangement joins TRDV2 to TRDJ3, with 7 bases matching TRDD3. Looked up from germline, CDR1 is GEAIGNYY and CDR2 is EKD. Germline trimming cut 0 bases from V and 2 bases from J; bases unmatched to any gene: 9. The CDR3 is made up of 19 amino acids. CDR3 coding DNA: TGTGCCTGTGACACCGCTGGGGGTTTACACCCCTGGGACACCCGACAGATGTTTTTC. Amino acids: CACDTAGGLHPWDTRQMFF.

In this sample, this clone is medium-sized. Other DNA sequences in this sample translate to the same CDR3. CDR3 sequence: CALGKRGSFLRTAWWPDHDKLIF. CDR3 in DNA: TGTGCTCTTGGGAAAAGGGGATCCTTCCTACGAACGGCCTGGTGGCCGGATCACGATAAACTCATCTTT. The rearrangement links TRDV1 to TRDJ1; 9 bases line up with TRDD2. The germline V gene encodes CDR1 TSWWSYY and CDR2 QGS. The CDR3 is made up of 23 amino acids. J gave up 4 bases and V 5 bases, and 32 bases lay outside the gene matches.

With respect to this clone: This sequence may be a read error, since a much larger clone differs from it by one base. This sample includes further DNA sequences coding for the same CDR3. The chain combines TRDV2 with TRDJ3, with D unclear. CDR1 is GEAIGNYY, CDR2 EKD, per germline. The CDR3 runs to 16 residues. The CDR3 is CACDALSSRDTRQMFF. The CDR3 coding sequence is TGTGCCTGTGACGCGCTGAGCTCCCGGGACACCCGACAGATGTTTTTC.

This clone is medium-sized (0.01 to 0.1%) within its sample. Other DNA sequences in this sample translate to the same CDR3. The V gene is TRDV2, the J gene TRDJ2, with 10 bases aligning to TRDD3. Germline V CDR1 and CDR2: GEAIGNYY, EKD. Trimming cost V 3 bases and J 5 bases; bases outside gene matches: 2. The CDR3 length is 14 residues. In DNA form, the CDR3 reads TGTGCCTGTGACTCACTGGGGGATACAGCACAACTCTTCTTT. It yields the protein CACDSLGDTAQLFF.

This clone was counted only a few times. The V gene is TRDV2, the J gene TRDJ3, with 7 bases aligning to TRDD3. Losses at the gene ends were 1 base for V and 0 bases for J; bases not matched to a gene: 8. The CDR3 runs 19 residues. Germline CDR1 is GEAIGNYY and CDR2 is EKD. CDR3 bases: TGTGCCTGTGACACGGTACTGGGGCCCAGCTCCTGGGACACCCGACAGATGTTTTTC. This translates into CACDTVLGPSSWDTRQMFF.

Note on this clone: It differs at one base from a far larger clone, so likely a read error. Different DNA sequences within this sample yield the same CDR3. V and J are TRDV2 and TRDJ1, with D possibly matching TRDD3 (6 bases). The CDR3 totals 14 residues. Germline V gene sequence: CDR1 GEAIGNYY, CDR2 EKD. The CDR3 sequence is CACDTWGATDKLIF. CDR3 bases: TGTGCCTGTGACACCTGGGGGGCCACCGATAAGCTCATCTTT.

This clone was counted only a few times. It is likely a read error: a sequence one base away is far more abundant. Distinct nucleotide sequences in the sample also encode this CDR3. The chain employs TRDV2 and TRDJ2, with 9 bases matching TRDD3. The CDR3 totals 13 residues. After removal of 0 bases from V and 11 bases from J, the junction contained 3 bases not matched to a gene. Germline lookup yields CDR1 GEAIGNYY and CDR2 EKD. Here the CDR3 reads CACDTWGISQLFF. The CDR3 nucleotides read TGTGCCTGTGACACCTGGGGGATATCGCAACTCTTCTTT.